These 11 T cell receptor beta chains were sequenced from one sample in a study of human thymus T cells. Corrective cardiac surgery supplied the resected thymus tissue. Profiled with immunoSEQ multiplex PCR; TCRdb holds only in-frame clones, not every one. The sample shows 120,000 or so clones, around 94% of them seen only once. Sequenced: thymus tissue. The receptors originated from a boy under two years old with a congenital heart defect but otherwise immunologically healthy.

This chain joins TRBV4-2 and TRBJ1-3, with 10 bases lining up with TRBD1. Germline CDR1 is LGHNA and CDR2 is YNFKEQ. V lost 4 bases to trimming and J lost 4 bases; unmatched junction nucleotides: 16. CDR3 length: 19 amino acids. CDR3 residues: CASSPLSKRQGAKGNTIYF. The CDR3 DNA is TGTGCCAGCAGCCCATTAAGTAAGAGACAGGGGGCTAAAGGAAACACCATATATTTT.

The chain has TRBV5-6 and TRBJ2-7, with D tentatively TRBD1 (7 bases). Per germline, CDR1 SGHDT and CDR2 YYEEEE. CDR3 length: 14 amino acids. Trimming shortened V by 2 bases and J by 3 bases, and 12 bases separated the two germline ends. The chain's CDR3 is CASSLGGTVYEQYF. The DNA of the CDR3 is TGTGCCAGCAGCTTAGGAGGGACAGTCTACGAGCAGTACTTC. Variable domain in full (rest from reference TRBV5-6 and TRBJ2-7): DAGVTQSPTHLIKTRGQQVTLRCSPKSGHDTVSWYQQALGQGPQFIFQYYEEEERQRGNFPDRFSGHQFPNYSSELNVNALLLGDSALYLCASSLGGTVYEQYFGPGTRLTVT.

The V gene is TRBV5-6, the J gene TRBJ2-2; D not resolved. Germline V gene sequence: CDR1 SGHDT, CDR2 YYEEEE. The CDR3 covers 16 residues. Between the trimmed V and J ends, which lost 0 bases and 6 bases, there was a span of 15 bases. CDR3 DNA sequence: TGTGCCAGCAGCTTGGGAGGAGCCCTTCACGCCGGGGAGCTGTTTTTT. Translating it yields CASSLGGALHAGELFF.

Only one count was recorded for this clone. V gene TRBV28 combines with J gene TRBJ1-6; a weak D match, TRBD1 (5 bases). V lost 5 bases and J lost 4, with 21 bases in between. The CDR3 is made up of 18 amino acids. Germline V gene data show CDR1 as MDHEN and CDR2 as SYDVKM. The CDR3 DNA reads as TGTGCCAGCAGTCCCAGGGACTATCCCCCGACTTATAATTCACCCCTCCACTTT. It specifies CASSPRDYPPTYNSPLHF. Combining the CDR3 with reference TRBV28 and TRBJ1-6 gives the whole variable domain DVKVTQSSRYLVKRTGEKVFLECVQDMDHENMFWYRQDPGLGLRLIYFSYDVKMKEKGDIPEGYSVSREKKERFSLILESASTNQTSMYLCASSPRDYPPTYNSPLHFGNGTRLTVT.

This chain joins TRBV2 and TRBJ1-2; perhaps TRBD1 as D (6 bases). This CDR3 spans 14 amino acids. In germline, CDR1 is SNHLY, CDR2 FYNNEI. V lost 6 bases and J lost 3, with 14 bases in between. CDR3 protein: CASRGKGEDYGYTF. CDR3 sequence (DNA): TGTGCCAGCAGGGGTAAGGGGGAGGACTATGGCTACACCTTC.

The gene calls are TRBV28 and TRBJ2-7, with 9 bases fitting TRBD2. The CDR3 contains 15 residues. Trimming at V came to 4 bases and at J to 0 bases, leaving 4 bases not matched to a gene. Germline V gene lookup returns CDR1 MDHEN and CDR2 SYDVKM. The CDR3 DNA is TGTGCCAGCAGTTCTAGCGGGGTTAGCTCCTACGAGCAGTACTTC. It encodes CASSSSGVSSYEQYF.

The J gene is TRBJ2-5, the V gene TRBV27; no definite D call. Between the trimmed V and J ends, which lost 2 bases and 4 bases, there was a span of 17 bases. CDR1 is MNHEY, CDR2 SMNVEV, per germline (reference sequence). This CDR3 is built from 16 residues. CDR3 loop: CASSLKFQEKAETQYF. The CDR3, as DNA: TGTGCCAGCAGTTTAAAATTTCAGGAGAAGGCAGAGACCCAGTACTTC.

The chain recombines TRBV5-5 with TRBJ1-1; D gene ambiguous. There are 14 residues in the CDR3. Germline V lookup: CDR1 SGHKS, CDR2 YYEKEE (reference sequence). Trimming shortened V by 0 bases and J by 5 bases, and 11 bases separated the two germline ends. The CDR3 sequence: CASSLVFRETEAFF. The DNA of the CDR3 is TGTGCCAGCAGCTTGGTTTTCCGCGAAACTGAAGCTTTCTTT. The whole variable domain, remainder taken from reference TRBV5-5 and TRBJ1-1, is DAGVTQSPTHLIKTRGQQVTLRCSPISGHKSVSWYQQVLGQGPQFIFQYYEKEERGRGNFPDRFSARQFPNYSSELNVNALLLGDSALYLCASSLVFRETEAFFGQGTRLTVV.

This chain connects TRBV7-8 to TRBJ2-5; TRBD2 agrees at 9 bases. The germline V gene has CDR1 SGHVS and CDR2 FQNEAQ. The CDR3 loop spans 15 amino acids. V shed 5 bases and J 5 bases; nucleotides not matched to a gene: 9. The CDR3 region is CASSIPGLARETQYF. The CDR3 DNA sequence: TGTGCCAGCAGCATTCCGGGACTAGCTCGGGAGACCCAGTACTTC.

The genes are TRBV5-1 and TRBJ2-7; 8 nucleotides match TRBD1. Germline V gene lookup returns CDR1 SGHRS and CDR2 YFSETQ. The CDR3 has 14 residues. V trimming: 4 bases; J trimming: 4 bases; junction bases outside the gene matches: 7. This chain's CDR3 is CASSLRQGPYEQYF. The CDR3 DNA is TGCGCCAGCAGCCTTAGACAGGGGCCATACGAGCAGTACTTC.

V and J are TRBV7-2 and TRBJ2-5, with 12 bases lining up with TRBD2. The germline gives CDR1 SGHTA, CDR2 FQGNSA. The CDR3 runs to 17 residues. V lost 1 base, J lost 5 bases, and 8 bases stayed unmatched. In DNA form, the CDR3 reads TGTGCCAGCAGCTTAGGGAGACTAGCGGGGGCCCGGGAGACCCAGTACTTC. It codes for CASSLGRLAGARETQYF.